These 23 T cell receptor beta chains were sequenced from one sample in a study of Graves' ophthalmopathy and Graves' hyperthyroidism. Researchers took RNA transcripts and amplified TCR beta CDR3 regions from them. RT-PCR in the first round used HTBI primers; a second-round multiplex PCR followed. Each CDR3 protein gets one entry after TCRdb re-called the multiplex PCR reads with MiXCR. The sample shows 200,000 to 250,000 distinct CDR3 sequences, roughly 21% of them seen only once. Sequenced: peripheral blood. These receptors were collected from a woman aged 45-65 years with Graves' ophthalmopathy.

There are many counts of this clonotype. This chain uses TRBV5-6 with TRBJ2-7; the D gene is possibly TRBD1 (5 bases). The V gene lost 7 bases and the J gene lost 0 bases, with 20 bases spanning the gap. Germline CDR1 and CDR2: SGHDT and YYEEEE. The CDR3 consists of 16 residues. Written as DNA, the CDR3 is TGTGCCAGCGGACCGATTACAGGAGCCTACTCCTACGAGCAGTACTTC. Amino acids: CASGPITGAYSYEQYF.

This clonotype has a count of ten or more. The CDR3 coding sequence is TGTGCCAGCAGTCATAACCGGGACAGGGCATATAATCAGCCCCAGCATTTT. It is translated as CASSHNRDRAYNQPQHF. J is TRBJ1-5 and V is TRBV6-2 or TRBV6-3, with TRBD1 matching 9 bases. The length of the CDR3 is 17 residues. V dropped 5 bases and J dropped 4; count of bases not matched to a gene: 12. Germline V gene sequence: CDR1 MNHEY, CDR2 SVGEGT.

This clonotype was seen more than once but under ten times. The CDR3 nucleotides are TGTGCCAGCGGCCAAGGGGGTTGGGAGACCCAGTACTTC. Translating gives CASGQGGWETQYF. The chain is built from TRBV6-1 and TRBJ2-5; a weak D match, TRBD1 (6 bases). This CDR3 is built from 13 residues. Trimming stripped 8 bases from V and 5 bases from J, with 15 bases between. Germline loops: CDR1 MNHNS, CDR2 SASEGT.

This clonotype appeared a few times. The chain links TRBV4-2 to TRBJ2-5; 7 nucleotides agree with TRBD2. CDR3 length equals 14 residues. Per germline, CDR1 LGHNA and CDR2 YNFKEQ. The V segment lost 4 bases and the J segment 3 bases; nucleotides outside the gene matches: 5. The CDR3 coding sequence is TGTGCCAGCAGCCGCTCTAGCGGAAAAGAGACCCAGTACTTC. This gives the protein CASSRSSGKETQYF.

The CDR3 loop reads CASSYSGARGFREAFF. The CDR3 DNA is TGTGCCAGCAGTTACTCCGGGGCACGGGGTTTCAGAGAAGCTTTCTTT. This chain uses TRBV6-5 with TRBJ1-1, with D perhaps TRBD1 (5 bases). Per the germline V gene, CDR1 is MNHEY and CDR2 is SVGAGI. Between the trimmed V and J ends, which lost 0 bases and 8 bases, there was a span of 19 bases. This CDR3 is 16 amino acids long.

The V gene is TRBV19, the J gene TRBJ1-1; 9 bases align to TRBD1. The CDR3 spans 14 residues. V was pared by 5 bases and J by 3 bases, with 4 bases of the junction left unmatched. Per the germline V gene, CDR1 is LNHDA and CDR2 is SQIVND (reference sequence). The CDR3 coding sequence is TGTGCCAGTAGTTCCGGACAGGGGTACACTGAAGCTTTCTTT. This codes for CASSSGQGYTEAFF.

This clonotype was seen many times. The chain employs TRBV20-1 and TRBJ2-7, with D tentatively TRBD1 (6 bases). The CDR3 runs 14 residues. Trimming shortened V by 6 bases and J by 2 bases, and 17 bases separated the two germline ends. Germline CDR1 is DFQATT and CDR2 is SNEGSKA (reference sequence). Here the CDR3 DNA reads TGCAGTGCCATACCGGGACATGGGACCTACGAGCAGTACTTC. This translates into CSAIPGHGTYEQYF.

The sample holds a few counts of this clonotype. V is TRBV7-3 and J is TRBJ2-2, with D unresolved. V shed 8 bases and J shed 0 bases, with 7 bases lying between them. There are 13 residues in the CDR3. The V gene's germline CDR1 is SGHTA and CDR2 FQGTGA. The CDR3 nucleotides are TGTGCCAGCGGCAAAACGAACACCGGGGAGCTGTTTTTT. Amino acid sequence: CASGKTNTGELFF.

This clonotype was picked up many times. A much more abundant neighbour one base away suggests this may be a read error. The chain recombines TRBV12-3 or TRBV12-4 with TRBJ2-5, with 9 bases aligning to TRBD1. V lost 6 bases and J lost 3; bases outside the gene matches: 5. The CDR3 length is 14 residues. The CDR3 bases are TGTGCCAGCAGCAAGACAGGGGGTAAAGAGACCCAGTACTTC. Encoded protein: CASSKTGGKETQYF.

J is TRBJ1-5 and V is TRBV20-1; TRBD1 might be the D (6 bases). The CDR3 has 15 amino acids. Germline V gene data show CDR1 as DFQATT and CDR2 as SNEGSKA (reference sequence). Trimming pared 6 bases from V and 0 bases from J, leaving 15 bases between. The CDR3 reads CSARTVDYSNQPQHF. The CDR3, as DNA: TGCAGTGCCCGGACAGTGGATTATAGCAATCAGCCCCAGCATTTT.

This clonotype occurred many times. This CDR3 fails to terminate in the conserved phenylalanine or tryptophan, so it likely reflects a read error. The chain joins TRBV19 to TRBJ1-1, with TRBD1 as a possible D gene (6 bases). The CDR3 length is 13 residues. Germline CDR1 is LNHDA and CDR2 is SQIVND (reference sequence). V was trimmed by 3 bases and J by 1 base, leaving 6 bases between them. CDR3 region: CASSIRGNTEAFL. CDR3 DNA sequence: TGTGCCAGTAGTATCAGGGGGAACACTGAAGCTTTCCTT.

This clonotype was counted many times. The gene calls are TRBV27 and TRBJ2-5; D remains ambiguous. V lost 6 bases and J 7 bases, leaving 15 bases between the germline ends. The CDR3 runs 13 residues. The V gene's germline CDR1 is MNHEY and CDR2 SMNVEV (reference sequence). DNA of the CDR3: TGTGCCAGCAGCCACGACATCATCGGGACCCAGTACTTC. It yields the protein CASSHDIIGTQYF.

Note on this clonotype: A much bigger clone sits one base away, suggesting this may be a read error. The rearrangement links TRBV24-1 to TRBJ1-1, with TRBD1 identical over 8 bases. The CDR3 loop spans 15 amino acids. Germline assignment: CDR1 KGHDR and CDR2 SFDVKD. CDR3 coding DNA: TGTGACACCAGTGATGCCAGGGGGCCGGACACTGAAGCTTTCTTT. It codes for CDTSDARGPDTEAFF.

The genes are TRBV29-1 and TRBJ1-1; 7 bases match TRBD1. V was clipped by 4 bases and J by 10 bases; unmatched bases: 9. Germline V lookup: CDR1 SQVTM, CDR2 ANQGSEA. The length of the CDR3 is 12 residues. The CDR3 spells CSVVMGQSSAFF. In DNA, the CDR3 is TGCAGCGTTGTTATGGGACAGTCCTCAGCTTTCTTT.

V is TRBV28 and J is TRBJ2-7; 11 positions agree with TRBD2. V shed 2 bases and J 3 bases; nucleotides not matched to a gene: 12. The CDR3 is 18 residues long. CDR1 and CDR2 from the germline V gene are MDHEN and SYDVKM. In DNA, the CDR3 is TGTGCCAGCAGTTTAGAGTTCCTAGCGGGAGGTACCCACTACGAGCAGTACTTC. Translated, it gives CASSLEFLAGGTHYEQYF.

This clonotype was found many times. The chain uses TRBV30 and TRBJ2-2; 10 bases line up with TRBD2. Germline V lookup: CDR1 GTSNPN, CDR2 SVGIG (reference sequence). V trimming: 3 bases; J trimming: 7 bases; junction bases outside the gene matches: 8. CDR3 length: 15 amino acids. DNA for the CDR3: TGTGCCTGGAGACCAGCGGGAGGGCCGATCGGGGAGCTGTTTTTT. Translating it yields CAWRPAGGPIGELFF.

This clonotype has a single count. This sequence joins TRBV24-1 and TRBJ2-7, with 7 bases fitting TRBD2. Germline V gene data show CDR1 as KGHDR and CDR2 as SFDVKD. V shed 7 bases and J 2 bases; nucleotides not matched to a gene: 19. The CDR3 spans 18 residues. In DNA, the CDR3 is TGTGCCACCAGCAGTGGGAGGGCATCTCGCGGAGCCACCTACGAGCAGTACTTC. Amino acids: CATSSGRASRGATYEQYF.

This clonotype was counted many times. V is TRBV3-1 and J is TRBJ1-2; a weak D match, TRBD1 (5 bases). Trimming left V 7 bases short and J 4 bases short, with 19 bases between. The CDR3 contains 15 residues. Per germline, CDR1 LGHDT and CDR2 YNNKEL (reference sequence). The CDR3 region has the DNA TGTGCCAGCACACCGGCCCCAGGGCGCTCCTATGGCTACACCTTC. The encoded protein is CASTPAPGRSYGYTF.

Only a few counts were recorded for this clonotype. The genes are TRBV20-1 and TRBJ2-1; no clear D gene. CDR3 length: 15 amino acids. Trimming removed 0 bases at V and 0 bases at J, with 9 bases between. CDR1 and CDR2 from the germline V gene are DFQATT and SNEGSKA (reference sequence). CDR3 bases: TGCAGTGCTAGAGACGGGTCTAGCTCCTACAATGAGCAGTTCTTC. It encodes CSARDGSSSYNEQFF.

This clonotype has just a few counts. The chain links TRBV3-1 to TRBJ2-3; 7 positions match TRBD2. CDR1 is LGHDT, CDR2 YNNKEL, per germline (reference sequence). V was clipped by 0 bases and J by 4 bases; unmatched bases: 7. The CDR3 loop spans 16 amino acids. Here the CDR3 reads CASSQEGGIRADTQYF. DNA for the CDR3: TGTGCCAGCAGCCAAGAGGGGGGGATTAGGGCAGATACGCAGTATTTT.

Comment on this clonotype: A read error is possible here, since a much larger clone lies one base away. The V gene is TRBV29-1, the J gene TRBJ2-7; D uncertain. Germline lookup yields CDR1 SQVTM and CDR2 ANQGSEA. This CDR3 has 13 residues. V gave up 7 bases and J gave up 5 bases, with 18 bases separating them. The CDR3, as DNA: TGCAGCGCCAGCCCAGACACCTTTGACGAGCAGTACTTC. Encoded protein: CSASPDTFDEQYF.

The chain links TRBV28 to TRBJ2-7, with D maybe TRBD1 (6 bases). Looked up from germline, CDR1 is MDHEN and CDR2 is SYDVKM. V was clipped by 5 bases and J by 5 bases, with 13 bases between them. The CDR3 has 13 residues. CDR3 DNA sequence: TGTGCCAGCAGTCCTACAGGGTATGACGAGCAGTACTTC. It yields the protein CASSPTGYDEQYF.

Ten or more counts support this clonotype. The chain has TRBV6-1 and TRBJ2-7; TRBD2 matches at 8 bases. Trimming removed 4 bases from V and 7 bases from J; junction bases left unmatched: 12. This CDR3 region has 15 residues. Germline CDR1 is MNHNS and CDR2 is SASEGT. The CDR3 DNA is TGTGCCAGCAGTGTATTAGCGGGGACTATAGGAGAGCAGTACTTC. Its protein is CASSVLAGTIGEQYF.